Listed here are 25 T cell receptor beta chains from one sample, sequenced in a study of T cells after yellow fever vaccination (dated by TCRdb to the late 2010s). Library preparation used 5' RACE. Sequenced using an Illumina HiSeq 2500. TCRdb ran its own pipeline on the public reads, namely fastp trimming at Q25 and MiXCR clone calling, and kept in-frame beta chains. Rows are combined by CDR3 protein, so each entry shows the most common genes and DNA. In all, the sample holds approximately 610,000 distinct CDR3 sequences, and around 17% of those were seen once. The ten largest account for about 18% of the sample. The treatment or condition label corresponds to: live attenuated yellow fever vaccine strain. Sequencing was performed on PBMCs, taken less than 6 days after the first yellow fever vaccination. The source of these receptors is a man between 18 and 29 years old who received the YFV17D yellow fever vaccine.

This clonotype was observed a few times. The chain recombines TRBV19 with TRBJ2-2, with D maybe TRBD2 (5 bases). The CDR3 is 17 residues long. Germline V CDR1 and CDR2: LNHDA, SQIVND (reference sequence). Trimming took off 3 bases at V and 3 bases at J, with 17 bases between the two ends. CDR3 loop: CASSIGMVRSYTGELFF. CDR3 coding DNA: TGTGCCAGTAGTATCGGGATGGTCCGGTCCTACACCGGGGAGCTGTTTTTT.

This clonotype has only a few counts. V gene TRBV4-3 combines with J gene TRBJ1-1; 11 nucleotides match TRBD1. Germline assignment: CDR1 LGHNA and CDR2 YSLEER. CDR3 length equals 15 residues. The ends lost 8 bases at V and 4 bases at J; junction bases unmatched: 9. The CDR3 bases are TGCGCCAGCGGATGGACAGGGGGCGCAGGCACTGAAGCTTTCTTT. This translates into CASGWTGGAGTEAFF.

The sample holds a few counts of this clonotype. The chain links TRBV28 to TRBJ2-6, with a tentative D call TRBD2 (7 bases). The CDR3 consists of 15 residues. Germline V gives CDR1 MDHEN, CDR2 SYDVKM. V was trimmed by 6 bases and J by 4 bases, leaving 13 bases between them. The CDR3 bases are TGTGCCAGCAGAACCGGGGGGACAGGGGCCAACGTCCTGACTTTC. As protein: CASRTGGTGANVLTF.

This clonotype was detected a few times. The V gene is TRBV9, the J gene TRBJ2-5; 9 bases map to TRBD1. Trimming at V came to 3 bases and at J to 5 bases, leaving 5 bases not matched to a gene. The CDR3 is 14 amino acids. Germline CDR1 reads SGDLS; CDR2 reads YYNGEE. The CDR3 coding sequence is TGTGCCAGCAGCGCCGACAGGGGGAGGGAGACCCAGTACTTC. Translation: CASSADRGRETQYF.

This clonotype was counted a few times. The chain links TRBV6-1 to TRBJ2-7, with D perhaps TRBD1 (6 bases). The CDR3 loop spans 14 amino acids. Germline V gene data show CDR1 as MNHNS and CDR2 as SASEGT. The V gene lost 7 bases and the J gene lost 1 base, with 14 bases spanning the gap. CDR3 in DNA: TGTGCCAGCAAAAGGCAGGGGAGTTCCTACGAGCAGTACTTC. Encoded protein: CASKRQGSSYEQYF.

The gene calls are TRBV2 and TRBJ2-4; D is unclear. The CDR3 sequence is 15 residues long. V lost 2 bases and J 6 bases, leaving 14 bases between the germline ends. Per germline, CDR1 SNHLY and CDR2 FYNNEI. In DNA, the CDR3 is TGTGCCAGCAGTGAAAACCCCCTTGTGGCAAACATTCAGTACTTC. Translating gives CASSENPLVANIQYF.

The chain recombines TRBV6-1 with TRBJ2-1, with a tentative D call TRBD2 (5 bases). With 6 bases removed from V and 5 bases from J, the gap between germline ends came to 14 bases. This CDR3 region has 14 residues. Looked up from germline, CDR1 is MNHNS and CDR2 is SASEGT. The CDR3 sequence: CASRTTLGNNEQFF. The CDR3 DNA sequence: TGTGCCAGCAGGACTACCCTCGGGAACAATGAGCAGTTCTTC.

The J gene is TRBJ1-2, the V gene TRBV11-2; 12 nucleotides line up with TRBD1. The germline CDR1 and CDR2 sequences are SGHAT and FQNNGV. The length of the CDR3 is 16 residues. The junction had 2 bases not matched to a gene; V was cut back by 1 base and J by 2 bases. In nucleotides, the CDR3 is TGTGCCAGCAGCTTAGTAGGGACAGGGGGCAACTATGGCTACACCTTC. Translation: CASSLVGTGGNYGYTF.

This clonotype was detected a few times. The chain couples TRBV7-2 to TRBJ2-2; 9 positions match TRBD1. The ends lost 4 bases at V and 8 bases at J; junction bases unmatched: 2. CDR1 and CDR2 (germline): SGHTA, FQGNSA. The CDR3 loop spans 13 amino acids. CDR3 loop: CASSWDRVGELFF. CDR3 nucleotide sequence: TGTGCCAGCAGCTGGGACAGGGTTGGGGAGCTGTTTTTT.

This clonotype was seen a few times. This chain's CDR3 is CASSQPWGFFEDGTGELFF. DNA of the CDR3: TGTGCCAGCAGCCAACCCTGGGGATTTTTTGAAGATGGCACCGGGGAGCTGTTTTTT. The chain joins TRBV4-2 to TRBJ2-2; D not resolved. The CDR3 covers 19 residues. V lost 2 bases, J lost 4 bases, and 23 bases lay in between. Germline loops: CDR1 LGHNA, CDR2 YNFKEQ.

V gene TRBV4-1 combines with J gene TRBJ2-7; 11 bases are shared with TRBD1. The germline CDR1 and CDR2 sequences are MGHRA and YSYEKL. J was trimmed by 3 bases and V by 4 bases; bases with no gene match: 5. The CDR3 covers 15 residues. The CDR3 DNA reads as TGCGCCAGCAGCCCTGGACAGGGGGCAGTCTACGAGCAGTACTTC. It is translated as CASSPGQGAVYEQYF.

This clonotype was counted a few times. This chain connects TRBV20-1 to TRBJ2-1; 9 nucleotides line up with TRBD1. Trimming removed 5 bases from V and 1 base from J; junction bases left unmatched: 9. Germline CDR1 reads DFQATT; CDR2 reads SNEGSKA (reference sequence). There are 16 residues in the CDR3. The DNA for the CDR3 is TGCAGTGCTGAATCGTACAGGGGGCTGTCCTACAATGAGCAGTTCTTC. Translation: CSAESYRGLSYNEQFF.

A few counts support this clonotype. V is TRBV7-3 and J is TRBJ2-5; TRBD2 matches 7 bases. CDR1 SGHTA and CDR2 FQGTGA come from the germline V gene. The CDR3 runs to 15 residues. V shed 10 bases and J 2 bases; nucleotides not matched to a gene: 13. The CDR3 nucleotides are TGTGCCAAAGAGGAGGGAGGGTCGACGCAAGAGACCCAGTACTTC. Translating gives CAKEEGGSTQETQYF.

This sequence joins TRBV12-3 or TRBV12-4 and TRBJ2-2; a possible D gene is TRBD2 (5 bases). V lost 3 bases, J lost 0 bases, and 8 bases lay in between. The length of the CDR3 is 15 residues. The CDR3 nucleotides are TGTGCCAGCAGTTTGCGGGTAACGAACACCGGGGAGCTGTTTTTT. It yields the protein CASSLRVTNTGELFF.

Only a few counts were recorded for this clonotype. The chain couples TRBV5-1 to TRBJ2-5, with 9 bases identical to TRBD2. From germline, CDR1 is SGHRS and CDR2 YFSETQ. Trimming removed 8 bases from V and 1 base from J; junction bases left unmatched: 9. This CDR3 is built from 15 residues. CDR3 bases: TGCGCCAGTTGGCCTAGCGGGGATTTCCAAGAGACCCAGTACTTC. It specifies CASWPSGDFQETQYF.

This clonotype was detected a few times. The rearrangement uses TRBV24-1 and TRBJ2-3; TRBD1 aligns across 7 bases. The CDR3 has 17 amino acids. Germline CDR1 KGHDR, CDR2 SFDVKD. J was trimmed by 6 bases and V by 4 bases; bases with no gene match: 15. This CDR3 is CATSDSKDRTVSDTQYF. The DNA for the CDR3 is TGTGCCACCAGTGACAGCAAGGACAGGACAGTATCCGATACGCAGTATTTT.

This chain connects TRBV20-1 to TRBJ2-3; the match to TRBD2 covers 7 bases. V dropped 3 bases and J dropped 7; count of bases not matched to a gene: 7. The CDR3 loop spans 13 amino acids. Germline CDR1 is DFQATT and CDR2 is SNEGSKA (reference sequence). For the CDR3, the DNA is TGCAGTGCTAGCCGTACTAGCGCCTATACGCAGTATTTT. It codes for CSASRTSAYTQYF.

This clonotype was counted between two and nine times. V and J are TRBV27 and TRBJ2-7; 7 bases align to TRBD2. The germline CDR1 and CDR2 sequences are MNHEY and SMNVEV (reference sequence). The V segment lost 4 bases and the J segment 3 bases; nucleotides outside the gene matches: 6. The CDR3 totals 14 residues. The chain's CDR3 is CASSYSGEGYEQYF. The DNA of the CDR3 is TGTGCCAGCAGTTATTCGGGGGAGGGCTACGAGCAGTACTTC.

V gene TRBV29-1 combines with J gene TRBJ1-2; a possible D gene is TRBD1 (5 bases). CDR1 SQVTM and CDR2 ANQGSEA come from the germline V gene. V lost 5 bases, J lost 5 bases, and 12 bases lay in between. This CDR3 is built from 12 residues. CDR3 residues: CSVPQGLYGYTF. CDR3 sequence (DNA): TGCAGCGTTCCTCAGGGACTTTATGGCTACACCTTC.

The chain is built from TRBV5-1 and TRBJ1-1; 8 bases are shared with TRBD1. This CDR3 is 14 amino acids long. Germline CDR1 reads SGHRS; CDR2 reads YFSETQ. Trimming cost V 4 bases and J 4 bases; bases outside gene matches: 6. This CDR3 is CASSGQGESTEAFF. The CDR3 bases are TGCGCCAGCAGCGGACAGGGAGAGAGCACTGAAGCTTTCTTT.

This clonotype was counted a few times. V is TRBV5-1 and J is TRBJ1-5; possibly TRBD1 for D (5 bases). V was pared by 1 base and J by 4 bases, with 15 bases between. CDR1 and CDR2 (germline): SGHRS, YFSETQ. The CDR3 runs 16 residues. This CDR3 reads CASSLFRQSLNQPQHF. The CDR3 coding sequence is TGCGCCAGCAGCTTGTTTCGACAGAGTCTAAATCAGCCCCAGCATTTT.

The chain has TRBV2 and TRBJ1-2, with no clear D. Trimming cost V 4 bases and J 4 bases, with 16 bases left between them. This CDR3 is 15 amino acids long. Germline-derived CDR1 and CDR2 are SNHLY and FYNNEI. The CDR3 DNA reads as TGTGCCAGCAGTGTTCATCAGTTACCCTCCTATGGCTACACCTTC. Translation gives CASSVHQLPSYGYTF.

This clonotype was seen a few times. The CDR3 region has the DNA TGTGCCATCAGTGAGTCTGAGGGTCAGCCCCAGCATTTT. Translated: CAISESEGQPQHF. V usage is TRBV10-3 and J usage is TRBJ1-5; D ambiguous. The germline V and J ends were trimmed by 0 bases and 6 bases, with 6 bases remaining between them. Germline lookup yields CDR1 ENHRY and CDR2 SYGVKD. The CDR3 length is 13 residues.

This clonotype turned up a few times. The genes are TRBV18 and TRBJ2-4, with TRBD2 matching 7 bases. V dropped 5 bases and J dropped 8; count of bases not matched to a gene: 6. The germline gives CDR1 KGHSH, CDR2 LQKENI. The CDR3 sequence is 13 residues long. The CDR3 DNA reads TGTGCCAGCTCAGGGGCCCGGGGGGACATTCAGTACTTC. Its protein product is CASSGARGDIQYF.

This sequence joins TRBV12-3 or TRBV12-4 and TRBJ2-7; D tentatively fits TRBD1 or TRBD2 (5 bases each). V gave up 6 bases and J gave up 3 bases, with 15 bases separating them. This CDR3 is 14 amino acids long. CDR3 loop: CASSGTANIYEQYF. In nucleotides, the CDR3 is TGTGCCAGCAGCGGGACGGCCAACATCTACGAGCAGTACTTC.